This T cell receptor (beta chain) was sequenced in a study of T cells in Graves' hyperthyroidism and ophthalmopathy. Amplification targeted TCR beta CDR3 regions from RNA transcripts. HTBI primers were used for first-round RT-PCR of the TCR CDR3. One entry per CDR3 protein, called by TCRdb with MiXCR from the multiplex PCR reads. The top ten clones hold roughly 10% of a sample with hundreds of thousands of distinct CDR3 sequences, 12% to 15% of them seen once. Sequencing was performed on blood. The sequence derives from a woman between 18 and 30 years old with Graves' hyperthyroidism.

Here the CDR3 DNA reads TGTGCCAGCAGCCCCGTGGAGCCAAGGAACGAGCAGTACTTC. It encodes CASSPVEPRNEQYF. This rearrangement joins TRBV5-4 to TRBJ2-7; D is uncertain. The V and J ends lost 4 bases and 5 bases respectively, with 16 bases between them. Germline V gene lookup returns CDR1 SGHNT and CDR2 YYREEE (reference sequence). This CDR3 is built from 14 residues.